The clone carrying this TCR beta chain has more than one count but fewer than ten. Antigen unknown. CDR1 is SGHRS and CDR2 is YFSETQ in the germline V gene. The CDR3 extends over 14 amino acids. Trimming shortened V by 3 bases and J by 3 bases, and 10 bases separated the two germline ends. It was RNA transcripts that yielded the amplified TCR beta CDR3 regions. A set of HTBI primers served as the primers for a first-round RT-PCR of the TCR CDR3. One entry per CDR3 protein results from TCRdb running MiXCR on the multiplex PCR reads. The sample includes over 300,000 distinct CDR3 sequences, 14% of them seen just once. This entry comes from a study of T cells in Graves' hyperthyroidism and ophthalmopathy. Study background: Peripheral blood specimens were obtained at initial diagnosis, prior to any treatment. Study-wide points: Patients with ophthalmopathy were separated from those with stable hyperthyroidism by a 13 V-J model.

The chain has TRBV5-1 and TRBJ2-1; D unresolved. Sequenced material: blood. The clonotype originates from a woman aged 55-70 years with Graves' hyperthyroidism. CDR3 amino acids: CASSYVTDYNEQFF. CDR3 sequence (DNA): TGCGCCAGCAGCTATGTGACTGACTACAATGAGCAGTTCTTC.